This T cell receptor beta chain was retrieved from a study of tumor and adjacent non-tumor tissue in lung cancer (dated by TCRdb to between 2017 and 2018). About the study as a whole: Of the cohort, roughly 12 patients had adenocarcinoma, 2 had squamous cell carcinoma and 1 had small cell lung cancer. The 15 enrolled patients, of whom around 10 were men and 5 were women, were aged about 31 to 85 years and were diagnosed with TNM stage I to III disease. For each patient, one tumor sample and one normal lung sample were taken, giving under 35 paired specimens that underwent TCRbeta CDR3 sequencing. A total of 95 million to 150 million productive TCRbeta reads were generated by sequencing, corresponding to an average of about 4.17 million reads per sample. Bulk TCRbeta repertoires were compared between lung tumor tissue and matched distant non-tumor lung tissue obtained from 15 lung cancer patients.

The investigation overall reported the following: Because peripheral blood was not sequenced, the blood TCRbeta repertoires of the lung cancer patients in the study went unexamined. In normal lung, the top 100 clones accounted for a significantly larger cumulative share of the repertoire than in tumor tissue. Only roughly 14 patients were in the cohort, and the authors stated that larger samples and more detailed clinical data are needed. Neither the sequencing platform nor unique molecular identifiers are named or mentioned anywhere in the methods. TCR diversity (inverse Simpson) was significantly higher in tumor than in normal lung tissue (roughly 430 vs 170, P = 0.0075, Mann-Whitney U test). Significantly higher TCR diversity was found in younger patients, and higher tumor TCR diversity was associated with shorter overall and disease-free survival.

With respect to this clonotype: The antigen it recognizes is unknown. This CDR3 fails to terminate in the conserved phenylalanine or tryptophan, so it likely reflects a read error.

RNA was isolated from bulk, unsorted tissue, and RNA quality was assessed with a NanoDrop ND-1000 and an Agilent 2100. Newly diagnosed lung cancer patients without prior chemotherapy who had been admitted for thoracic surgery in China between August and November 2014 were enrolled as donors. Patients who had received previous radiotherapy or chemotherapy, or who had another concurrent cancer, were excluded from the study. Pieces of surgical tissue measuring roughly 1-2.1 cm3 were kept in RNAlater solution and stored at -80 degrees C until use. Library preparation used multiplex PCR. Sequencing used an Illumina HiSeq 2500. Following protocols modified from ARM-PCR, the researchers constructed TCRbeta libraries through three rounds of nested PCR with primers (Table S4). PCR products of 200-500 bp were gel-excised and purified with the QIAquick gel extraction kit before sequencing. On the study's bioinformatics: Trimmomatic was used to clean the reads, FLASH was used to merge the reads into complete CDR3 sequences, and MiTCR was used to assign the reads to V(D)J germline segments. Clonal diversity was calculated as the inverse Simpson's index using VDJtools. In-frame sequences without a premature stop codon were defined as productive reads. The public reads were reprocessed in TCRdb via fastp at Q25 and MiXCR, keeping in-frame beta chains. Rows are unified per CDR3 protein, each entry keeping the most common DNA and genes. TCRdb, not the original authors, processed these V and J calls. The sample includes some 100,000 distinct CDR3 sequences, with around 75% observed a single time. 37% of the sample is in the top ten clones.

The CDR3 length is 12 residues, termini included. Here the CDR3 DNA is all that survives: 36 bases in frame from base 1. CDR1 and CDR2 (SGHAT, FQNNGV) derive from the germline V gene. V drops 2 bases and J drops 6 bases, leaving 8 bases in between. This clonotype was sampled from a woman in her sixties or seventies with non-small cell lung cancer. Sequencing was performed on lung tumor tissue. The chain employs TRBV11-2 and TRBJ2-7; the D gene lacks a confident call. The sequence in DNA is TGTGCCAGCAGCTTATCTGGCTCCGAGCAGTACTTA. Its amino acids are CASSLSGSEQYL.